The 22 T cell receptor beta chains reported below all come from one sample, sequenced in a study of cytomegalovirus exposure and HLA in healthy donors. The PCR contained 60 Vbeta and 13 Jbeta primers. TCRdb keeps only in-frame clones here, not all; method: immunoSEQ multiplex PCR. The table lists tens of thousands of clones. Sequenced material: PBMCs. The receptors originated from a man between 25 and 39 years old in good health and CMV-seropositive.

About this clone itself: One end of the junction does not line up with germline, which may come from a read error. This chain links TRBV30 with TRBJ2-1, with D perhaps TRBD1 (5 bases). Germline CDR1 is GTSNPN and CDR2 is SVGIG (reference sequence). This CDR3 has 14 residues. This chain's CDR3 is CAWSPGRSDNEQLF. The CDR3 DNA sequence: TGTGCCTGGAGCCCAGGGCGCTCCGACAATGAGCAGCTCTTC.

CDR3 sequence (DNA): TGCGCCAGCAGCCACAGGTCCCAAGAGACCCAGTACTTC. Its translation: CASSHRSQETQYF. The genes are TRBV5-1 and TRBJ2-5, with D possibly matching TRBD1 (5 bases). Trimming stripped 4 bases from V and 1 base from J, with 8 bases between. Germline CDR1 SGHRS, CDR2 YFSETQ. This CDR3 region has 13 residues.

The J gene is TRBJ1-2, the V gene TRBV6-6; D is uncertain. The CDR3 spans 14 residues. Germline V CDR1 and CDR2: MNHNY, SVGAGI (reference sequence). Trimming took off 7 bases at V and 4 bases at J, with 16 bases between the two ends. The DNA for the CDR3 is TGTGCCAGCATCCCAGAAAGGGCGGGCTATGGCTACACCTTC. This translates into CASIPERAGYGYTF.

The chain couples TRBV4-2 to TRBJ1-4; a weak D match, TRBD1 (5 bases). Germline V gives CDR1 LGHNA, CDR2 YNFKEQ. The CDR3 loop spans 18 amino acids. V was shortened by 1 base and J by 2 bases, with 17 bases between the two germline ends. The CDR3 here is CASSQGGRGGGTNEKLFF. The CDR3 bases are TGTGCCAGCAGCCAAGGGGGACGCGGGGGGGGGACTAATGAAAAACTGTTTTTT.

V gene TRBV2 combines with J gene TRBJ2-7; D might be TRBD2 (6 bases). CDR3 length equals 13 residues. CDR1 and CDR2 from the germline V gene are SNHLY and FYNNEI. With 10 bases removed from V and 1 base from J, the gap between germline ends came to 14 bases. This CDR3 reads CATRLAESYEQYF. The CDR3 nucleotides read TGTGCCACCCGGTTAGCGGAATCCTACGAGCAGTACTTC.

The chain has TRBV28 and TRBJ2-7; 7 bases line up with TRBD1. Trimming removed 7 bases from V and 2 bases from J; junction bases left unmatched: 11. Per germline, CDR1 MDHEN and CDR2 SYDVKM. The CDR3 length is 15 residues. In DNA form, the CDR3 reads TGTGCCAGCAAGGAGCCCGGGGACAGCGCCTACGAGCAGTACTTC. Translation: CASKEPGDSAYEQYF. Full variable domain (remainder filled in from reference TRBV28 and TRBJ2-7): DVKVTQSSRYLVKRTGEKVFLECVQDMDHENMFWYRQDPGLGLRLIYFSYDVKMKEKGDIPEGYSVSREKKERFSLILESASTNQTSMYLCASKEPGDSAYEQYFGPGTRLTVT.

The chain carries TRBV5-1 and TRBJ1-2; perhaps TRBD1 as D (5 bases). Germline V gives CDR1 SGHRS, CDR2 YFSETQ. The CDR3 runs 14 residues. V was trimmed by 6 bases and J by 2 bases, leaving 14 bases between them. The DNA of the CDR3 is TGCGCCAGCACCCCCGGGACTGAAAACTATGGCTACACCTTC. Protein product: CASTPGTENYGYTF.

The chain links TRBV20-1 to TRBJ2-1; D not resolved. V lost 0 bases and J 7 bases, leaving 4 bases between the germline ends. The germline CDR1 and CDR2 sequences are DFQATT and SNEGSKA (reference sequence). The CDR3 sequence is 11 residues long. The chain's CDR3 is CSARDPNEQFF. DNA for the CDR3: TGCAGTGCTAGAGATCCGAATGAGCAGTTCTTC.

The CDR3 sequence is CATSREGGGYEQYF. CDR3 nucleotide sequence: TGTGCCACCAGCAGAGAAGGGGGGGGCTACGAGCAGTACTTC. The gene calls are TRBV15 and TRBJ2-7; D perhaps matches TRBD2 (7 bases). CDR3 size: 14 residues. V lost 0 bases and J 3 bases, leaving 9 bases between the germline ends. Germline lookup yields CDR1 LNHNV and CDR2 YYDKDF (reference sequence).

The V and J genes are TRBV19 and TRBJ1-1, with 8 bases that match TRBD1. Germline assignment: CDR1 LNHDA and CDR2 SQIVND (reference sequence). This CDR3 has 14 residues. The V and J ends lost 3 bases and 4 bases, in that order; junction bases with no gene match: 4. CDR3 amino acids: CASSILDRGTEAFF. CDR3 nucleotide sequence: TGTGCCAGTAGTATTCTCGACAGGGGCACTGAAGCTTTCTTT.

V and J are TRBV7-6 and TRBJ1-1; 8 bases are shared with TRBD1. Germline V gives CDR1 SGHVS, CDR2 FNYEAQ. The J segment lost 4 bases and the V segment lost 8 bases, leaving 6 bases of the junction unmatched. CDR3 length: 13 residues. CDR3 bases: TGTGCCAGCGGACAGGGTTTGGGCACTGAAGCTTTCTTT. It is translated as CASGQGLGTEAFF. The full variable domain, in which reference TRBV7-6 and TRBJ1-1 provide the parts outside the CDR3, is GAGVSQSPRYKVTKRGQDVALRCDPISGHVSLYWYRQALGQGPEFLTYFNYEAQQDKSGLPNDRFSAERPEGSISTLTIQRTEQRDSAMYRCASGQGLGTEAFFGQGTRLTVV.

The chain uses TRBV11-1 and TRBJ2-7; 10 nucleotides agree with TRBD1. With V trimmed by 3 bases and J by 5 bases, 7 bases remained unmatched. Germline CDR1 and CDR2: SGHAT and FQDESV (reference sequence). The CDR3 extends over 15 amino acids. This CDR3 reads CASSFRDRGANEQYF. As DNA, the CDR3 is TGTGCCAGCAGCTTCCGGGACAGGGGCGCCAACGAGCAGTACTTC. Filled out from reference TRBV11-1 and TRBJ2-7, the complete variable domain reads EAEVAQSPRYKITEKSQAVAFWCDPISGHATLYWYRQILGQGPELLVQFQDESVVDDSQLPKDRFSAERLKGVDSTLKIQPAELGDSAMYLCASSFRDRGANEQYFGPGTRLTVT.

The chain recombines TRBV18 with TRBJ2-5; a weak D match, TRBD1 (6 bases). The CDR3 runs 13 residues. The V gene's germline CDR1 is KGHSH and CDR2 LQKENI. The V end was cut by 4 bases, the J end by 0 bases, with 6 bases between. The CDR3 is CASSRDNQETQYF. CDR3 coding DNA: TGTGCCAGCTCACGGGACAACCAAGAGACCCAGTACTTC. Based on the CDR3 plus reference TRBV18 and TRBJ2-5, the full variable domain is NAGVMQNPRHLVRRRGQEARLRCSPMKGHSHVYWYRQLPEEGLKFMVYLQKENIIDESGMPKERFSAEFPKEGPSILRIQQVVRGDSAAYFCASSRDNQETQYFGPGTRLLVL.

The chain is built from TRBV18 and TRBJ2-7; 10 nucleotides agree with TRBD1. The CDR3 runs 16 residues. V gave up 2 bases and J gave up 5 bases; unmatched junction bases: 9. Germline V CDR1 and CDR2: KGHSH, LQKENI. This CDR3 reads CASSPIPGQGVHEQYF. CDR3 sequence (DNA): TGTGCCAGCTCACCAATTCCAGGACAGGGGGTCCACGAGCAGTACTTC.

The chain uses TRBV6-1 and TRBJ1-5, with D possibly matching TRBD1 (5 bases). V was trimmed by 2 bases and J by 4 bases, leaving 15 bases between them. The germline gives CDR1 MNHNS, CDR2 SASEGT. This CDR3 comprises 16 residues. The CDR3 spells CASSEMVGAGNQPQHF. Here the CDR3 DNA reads TGTGCCAGCAGTGAAATGGTAGGGGCGGGAAATCAGCCCCAGCATTTT.

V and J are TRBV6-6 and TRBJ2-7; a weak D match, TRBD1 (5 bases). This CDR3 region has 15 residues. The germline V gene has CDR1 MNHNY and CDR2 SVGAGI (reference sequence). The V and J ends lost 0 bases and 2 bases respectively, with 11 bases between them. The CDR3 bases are TGTGCCAGCAGTTACTCCGCAGGGCAGCCCTACGAGCAGTACTTC. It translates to CASSYSAGQPYEQYF.

The CDR3 spells CASSSGQGNTGELFF. The CDR3 nucleotides are TGTGCCAGCAGCTCGGGACAGGGGAACACCGGGGAGCTGTTTTTT. The V gene is TRBV7-3, the J gene TRBJ2-2; 9 positions match TRBD1. The germline gives CDR1 SGHTA, CDR2 FQGTGA. V lost 4 bases to trimming and J lost 1 base; unmatched junction nucleotides: 1. CDR3 size: 15 residues.

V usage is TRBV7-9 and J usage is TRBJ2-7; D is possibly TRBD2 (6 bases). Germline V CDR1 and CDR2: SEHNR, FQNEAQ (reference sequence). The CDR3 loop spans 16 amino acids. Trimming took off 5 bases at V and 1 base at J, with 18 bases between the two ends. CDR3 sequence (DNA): TGTGCCAGCAGCGAGCCCGGGGGAGGAGGTTCCTACGAGCAGTACTTC. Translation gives CASSEPGGGGSYEQYF.

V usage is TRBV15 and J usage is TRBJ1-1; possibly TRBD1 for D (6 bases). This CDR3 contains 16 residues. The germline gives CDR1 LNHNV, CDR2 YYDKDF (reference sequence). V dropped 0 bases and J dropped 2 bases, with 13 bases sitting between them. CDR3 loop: CATSREAGVANTEAFF. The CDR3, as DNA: TGTGCCACCAGCAGAGAGGCAGGGGTCGCAAACACTGAAGCTTTCTTT.

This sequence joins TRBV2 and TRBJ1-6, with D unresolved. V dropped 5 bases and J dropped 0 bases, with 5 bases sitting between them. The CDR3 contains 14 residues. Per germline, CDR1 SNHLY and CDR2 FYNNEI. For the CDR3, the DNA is TGTGCCAGCAGTTCGAGCTCCTATAATTCACCCCTCCACTTT. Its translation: CASSSSSYNSPLHF.

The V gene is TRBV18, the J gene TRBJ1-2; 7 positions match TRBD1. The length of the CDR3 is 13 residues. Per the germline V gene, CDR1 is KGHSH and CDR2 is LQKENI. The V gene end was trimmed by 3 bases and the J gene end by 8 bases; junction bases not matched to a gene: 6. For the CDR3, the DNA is TGTGCCAGCTCACCTCAAGGGGGCTGGGGCTACACCTTC. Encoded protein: CASSPQGGWGYTF. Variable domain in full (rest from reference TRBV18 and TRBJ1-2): NAGVMQNPRHLVRRRGQEARLRCSPMKGHSHVYWYRQLPEEGLKFMVYLQKENIIDESGMPKERFSAEFPKEGPSILRIQQVVRGDSAAYFCASSPQGGWGYTFGSGTRLTVV.

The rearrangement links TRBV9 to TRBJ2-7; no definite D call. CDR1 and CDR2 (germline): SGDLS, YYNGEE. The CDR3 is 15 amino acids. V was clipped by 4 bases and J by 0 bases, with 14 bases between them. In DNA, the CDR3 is TGTGCCAGCAGCCCCAATCCGGGTATCTCCTACGAGCAGTACTTC. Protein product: CASSPNPGISYEQYF.